This note documents a single T cell receptor (beta chain) sequence. This specimen comes from a study of OX40 agonist ivuxolimab in advanced cancers. Study-wide context: At 0.01 to 10 mg/kg, ivuxolimab was administered intravenously to patients every 2 weeks. Patients enrolled in dose escalation were diagnosed with hepatocellular carcinoma, melanoma, renal cell or head and neck cancer.

Libraries were prepared by immunoSEQ multiplex PCR; TCRdb keeps only in-frame clonotypes and omits some of them. Found here are 90,000 or so clones, more than 75% of them singletons; the top ten hold 0.81%. The V gene lost 7 bases and the J gene lost 0 bases, with 12 bases spanning the gap. Germline V gives CDR1 MGHDK, CDR2 SYGVNS. The CDR3 loop spans 14 amino acids. The V and J genes are TRBV25-1 and TRBJ1-1; D gene unclear. The TCR was taken from an adult with an advanced solid tumor such as melanoma, head and neck, liver or kidney cancer. Source: CD4+ or CD8+ T cells sorted from blood, taken in a trial of the OX40 agonist ivuxolimab. CDR3 protein: CASTKTNMNTEAFF. CDR3 coding DNA: TGTGCCAGCACCAAGACAAACATGAACACTGAAGCTTTCTTT.